This T cell receptor beta chain was captured by sequencing in a study of T cell repertoires in cytomegalovirus infection. About the study: In public TCR beta signatures, there were indications of both CMV infection and matching HLA type.

TCRdb fed the reads into MiXCR, producing one record per CDR3 protein. This table holds under 250,000 distinct CDR3 sequences, roughly 12% found once. Notes on this clonotype: Its antigen is not identified. At one end the junction does not follow the germline gene, possibly because of a read error.

Study findings and constraints: It was HLA-C-restricted CMV-specific TCR beta clonotypes that dominated the response ex vivo. Adding up the frequency of public TCR beta families identified people who carried CMV plus the relevant HLA.

This TCR was sampled from a human donor in good health (CMV status not recorded). Some clones in this sample may be carry-over from other donors' samples. Sequenced sample: PBMCs.

This CDR3 reads CAWSVGFRALKSGANVPTF. The CDR3 nucleotides are TGTGCCTGGAGTGTAGGGTTCAGGGCACTAAAATCTGGGGCCAACGTCCCGACTTTC. This chain links TRBV30 with TRBJ2-6, with D tentatively TRBD1 (5 bases). Germline CDR1 GTSNPN, CDR2 SVGIG (reference sequence). The CDR3 is 19 residues long.